This TCR beta chain was identified during a study of blood T cell repertoires in COVID-19. Study-level information: Samples representing acute and convalescent COVID-19 were sourced from the United States, Italy and Spain. PBMCs, B-cell-depleted T cells, or T cells were the source of the cDNA or gDNA that made up the material.

Authors' processing steps: Amplifying reference gene primers gave estimates of nucleated cell counts. Clones were read by immunoSEQ multiplex PCR, and TCRdb kept only the in-frame ones, dropping some. V, J and clone size derive from that table, while D and trimming were established from the DNA sequence. The table has about 500,000 clones, approximately 88% seen once. This CDR3 region has 15 residues. After removal of 10 bases from V and 0 bases from J, the junction contained 7 bases not matched to a gene. Per germline, CDR1 LNHDA and CDR2 SQIVND (reference sequence). The TCR comes from a woman aged 50 to 60 with COVID-19, enrolled during active disease. The sequenced sample was peripheral blood. This rearrangement joins TRBV19 to TRBJ1-4; 8 nucleotides line up with TRBD1. CDR3 bases: TGTGCCACCTCCCCAGGGGGCGCAACTAATGAAAAACTGTTTTTT. Translated, it gives CATSPGGATNEKLFF.